This TCR beta chain was obtained from a study of cytomegalovirus exposure and HLA in healthy donors. Findings and caveats of the study: Among donors in an Asian-associated ancestry cluster, a later analysis reportedly found fewer N-insertions than the approximately 670-donor mean. Whilst most TCR sequences proved rare, a subset of public TCRs occurred across many donors. In a later analysis, across HLA loci, associated TCR counts were highest for DRB1, lowest for HLA-C. Per published accounts, TCR beta sequences correctly predicted the HLA-A and HLA-B alleles of most subjects.

Primers: 60 Vbeta forward and 13 Jbeta reverse. TCRdb's table, derived via immunoSEQ multiplex PCR, lists solely in-frame clones and lacks some. The profile covers about 98,000 clones, with 70% to 80% appearing a single time and 8.5% to 10% taken by the ten largest. This CDR3 is 15 amino acids long. Germline CDR1 reads SQVTM; CDR2 reads ANQGSEA. With V trimmed by 1 base and J by 7 bases, 7 bases remained unmatched. For this clone: Its antigen remains unknown.

The clonotype comes from a male donor in good health and CMV-seropositive. This sequence joins TRBV29-1 and TRBJ2-1; 10 bases map to TRBD2. Sequencing used PBMCs. The CDR3 region is CSVEGGASGRNEQFF. In DNA, the CDR3 is TGCAGCGTTGAAGGTGGGGCTAGCGGGAGAAATGAGCAGTTCTTC.